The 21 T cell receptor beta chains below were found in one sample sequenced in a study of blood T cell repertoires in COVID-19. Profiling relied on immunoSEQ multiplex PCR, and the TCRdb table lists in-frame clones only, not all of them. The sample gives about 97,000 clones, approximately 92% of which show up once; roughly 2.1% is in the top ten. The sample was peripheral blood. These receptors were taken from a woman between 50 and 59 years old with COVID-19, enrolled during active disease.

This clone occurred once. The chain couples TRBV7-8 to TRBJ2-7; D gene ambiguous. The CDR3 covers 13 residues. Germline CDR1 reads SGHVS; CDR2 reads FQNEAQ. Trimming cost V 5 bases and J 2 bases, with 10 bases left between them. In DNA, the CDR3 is TGTGCCAGCAGCCATCGCGAGGCCTACGAGCAGTACGTC. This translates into CASSHREAYEQYV.

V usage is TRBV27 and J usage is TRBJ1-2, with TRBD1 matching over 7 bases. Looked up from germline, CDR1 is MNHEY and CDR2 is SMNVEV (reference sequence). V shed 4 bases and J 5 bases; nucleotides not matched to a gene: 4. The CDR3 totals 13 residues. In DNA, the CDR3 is TGTGCCAGCAGTTCAGCAGGGGGATATGGCTACACCTTC. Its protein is CASSSAGGYGYTF.

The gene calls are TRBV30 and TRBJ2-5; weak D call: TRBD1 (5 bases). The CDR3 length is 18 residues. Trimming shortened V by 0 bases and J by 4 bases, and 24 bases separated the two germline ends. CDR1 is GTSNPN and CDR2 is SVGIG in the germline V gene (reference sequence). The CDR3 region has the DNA TGTGCCTGGAGTGTATGGCCAATGGGGCAACGCAATTTAGAGACCCAGTACTTC. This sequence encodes CAWSVWPMGQRNLETQYF.

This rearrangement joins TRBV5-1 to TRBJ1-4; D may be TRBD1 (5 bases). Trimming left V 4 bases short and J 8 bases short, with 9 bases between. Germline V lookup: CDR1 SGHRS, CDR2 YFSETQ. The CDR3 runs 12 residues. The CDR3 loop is CASSPRGEKLFF. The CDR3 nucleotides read TGCGCCAGCAGCCCCCGGGGGGAAAAACTGTTTTTT.

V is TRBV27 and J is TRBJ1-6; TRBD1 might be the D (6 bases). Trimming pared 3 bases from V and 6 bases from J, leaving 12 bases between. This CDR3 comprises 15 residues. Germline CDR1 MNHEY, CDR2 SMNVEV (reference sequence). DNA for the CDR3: TGTGCCAGCAGTTTTGGAGTAGGGGGTAATTCACCCCTCCACTTT. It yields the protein CASSFGVGGNSPLHF.

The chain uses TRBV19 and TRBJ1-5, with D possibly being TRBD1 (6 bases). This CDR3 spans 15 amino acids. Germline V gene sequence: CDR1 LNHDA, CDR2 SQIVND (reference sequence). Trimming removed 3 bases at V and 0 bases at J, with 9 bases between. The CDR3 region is CASSISQGSNQPQHF. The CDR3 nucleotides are TGTGCCAGTAGTATCTCACAGGGTAGCAATCAGCCCCAGCATTTT.

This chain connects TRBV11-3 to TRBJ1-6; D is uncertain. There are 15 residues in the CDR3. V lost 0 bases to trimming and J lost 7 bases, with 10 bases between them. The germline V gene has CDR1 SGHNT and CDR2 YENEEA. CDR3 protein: CASSLERVSNSPLHF. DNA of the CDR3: TGTGCCAGCAGCTTAGAACGGGTGTCCAATTCACCCCTCCACTTT.

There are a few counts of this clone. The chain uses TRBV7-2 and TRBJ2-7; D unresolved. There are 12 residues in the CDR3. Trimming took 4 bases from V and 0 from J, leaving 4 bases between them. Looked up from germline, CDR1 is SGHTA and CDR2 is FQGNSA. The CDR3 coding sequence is TGTGCCAGCAGCTGGAGCTCCTACGAGCAGTACTTC. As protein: CASSWSSYEQYF.

CDR3 sequence reads: CASTNTGELFF. Written as DNA, the CDR3 is TGTGCCAGCACAAACACCGGGGAGCTGTTTTTT. The chain uses TRBV27 and TRBJ2-2; D unclear. V was trimmed by 7 bases and J by 2 bases, leaving 2 bases between them. The germline V gene encodes CDR1 MNHEY and CDR2 SMNVEV (reference sequence). The CDR3 runs 11 residues.

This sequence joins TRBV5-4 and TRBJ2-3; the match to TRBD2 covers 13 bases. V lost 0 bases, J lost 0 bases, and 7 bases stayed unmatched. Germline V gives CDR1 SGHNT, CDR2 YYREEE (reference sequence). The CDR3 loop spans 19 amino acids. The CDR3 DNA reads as TGTGCCAGCAGCTTGGGACTAGCGGGGGGAAACCCTAGCACAGATACGCAGTATTTT. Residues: CASSLGLAGGNPSTDTQYF.

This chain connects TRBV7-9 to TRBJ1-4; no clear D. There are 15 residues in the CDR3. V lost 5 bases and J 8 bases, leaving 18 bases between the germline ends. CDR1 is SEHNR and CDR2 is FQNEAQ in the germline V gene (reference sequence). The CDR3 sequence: CASSPLVGLPEKLFF. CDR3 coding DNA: TGTGCCAGCAGCCCTCTCGTCGGGTTACCGGAAAAACTGTTTTTT.

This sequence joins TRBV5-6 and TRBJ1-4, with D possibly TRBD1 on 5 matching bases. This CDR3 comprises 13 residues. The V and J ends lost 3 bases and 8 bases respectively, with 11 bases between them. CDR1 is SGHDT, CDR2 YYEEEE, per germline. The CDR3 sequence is CASSWGGREKLFF. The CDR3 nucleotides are TGTGCCAGCAGCTGGGGCGGGAGGGAAAAACTGTTTTTT.

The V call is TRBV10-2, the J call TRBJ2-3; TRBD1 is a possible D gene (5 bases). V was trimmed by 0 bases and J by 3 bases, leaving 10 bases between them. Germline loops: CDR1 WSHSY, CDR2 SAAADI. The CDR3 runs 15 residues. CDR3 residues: CASSESGVRTDTQYF. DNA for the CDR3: TGCGCCAGCAGTGAGTCAGGGGTACGGACAGATACGCAGTATTTT.

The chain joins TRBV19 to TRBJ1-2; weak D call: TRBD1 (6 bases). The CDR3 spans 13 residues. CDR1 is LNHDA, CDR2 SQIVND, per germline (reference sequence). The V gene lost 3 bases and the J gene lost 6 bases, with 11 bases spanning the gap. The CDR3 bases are TGTGCCAGTAGTATTGGGGGCCTTAATGGCTACACCTTC. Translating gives CASSIGGLNGYTF.

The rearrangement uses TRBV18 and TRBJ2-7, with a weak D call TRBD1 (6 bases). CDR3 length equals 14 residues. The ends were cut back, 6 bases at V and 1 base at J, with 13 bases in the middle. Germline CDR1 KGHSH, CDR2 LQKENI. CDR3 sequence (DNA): TGTGCCAGCTCGTCCCGACAGGAATCCTACGAGCAGTACGTC. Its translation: CASSSRQESYEQYV.

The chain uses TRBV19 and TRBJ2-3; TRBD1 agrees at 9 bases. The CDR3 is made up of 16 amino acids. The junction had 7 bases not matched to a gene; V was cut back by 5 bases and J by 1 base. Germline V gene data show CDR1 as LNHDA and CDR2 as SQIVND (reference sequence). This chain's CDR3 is CASSVGQGTGTDTQYF. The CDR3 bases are TGTGCCAGTAGTGTCGGACAGGGGACGGGCACAGATACGCAGTATTTT.

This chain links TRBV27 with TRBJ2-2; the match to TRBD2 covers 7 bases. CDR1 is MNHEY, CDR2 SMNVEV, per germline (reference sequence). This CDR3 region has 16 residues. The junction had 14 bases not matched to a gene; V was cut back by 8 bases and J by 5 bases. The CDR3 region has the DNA TGTGCCAGCGCTGACTGGGGGACTACTCGTACCGGGGAGCTGTTTTTT. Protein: CASADWGTTRTGELFF.

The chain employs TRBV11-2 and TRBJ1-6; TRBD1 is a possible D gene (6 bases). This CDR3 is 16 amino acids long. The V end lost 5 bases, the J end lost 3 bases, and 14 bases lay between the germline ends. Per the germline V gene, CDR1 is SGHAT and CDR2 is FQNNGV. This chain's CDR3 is CASSERGQNYNSPLHF. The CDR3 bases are TGTGCCAGCAGCGAGAGAGGACAGAACTATAATTCACCCCTCCACTTT.

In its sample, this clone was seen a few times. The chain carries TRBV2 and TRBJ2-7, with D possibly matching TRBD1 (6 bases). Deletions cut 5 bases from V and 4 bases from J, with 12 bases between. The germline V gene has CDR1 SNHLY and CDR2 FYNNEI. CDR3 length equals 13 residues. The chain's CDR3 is CASSRARGYEQYF. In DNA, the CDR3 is TGTGCCAGCAGTCGGGCCAGGGGATACGAGCAGTACTTC.

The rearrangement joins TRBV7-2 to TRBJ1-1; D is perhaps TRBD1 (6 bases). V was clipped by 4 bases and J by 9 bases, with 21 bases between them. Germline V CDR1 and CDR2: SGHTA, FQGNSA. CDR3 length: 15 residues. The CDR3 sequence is CASSSSDWLGGQAFF. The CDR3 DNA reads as TGTGCCAGCAGCTCCTCGGATTGGTTAGGGGGACAAGCTTTCTTT.

CDR3 in amino acids: CAIRQGDSPLHF. CDR3 in DNA: TGTGCCATCAGACAGGGAGATTCACCCCTCCACTTT. The chain carries TRBV10-3 and TRBJ1-6, with D possibly being TRBD1 (6 bases). Germline lookup yields CDR1 ENHRY and CDR2 SYGVKD. Trimming took 6 bases from V and 8 from J, leaving 8 bases between them. The CDR3 contains 12 residues.